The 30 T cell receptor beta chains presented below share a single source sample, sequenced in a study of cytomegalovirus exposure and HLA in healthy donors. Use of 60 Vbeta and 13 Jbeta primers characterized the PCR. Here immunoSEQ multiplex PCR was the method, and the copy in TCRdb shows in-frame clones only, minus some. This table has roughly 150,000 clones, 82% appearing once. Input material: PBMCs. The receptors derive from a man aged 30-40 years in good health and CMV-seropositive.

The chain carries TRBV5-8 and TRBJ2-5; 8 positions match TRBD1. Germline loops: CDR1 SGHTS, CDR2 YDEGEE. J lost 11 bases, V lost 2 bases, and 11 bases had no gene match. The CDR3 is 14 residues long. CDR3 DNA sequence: TGTGCCAGCAGCTTCACAGGGGGGACTCGGGAGCAGTACTTC. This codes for CASSFTGGTREQYF.

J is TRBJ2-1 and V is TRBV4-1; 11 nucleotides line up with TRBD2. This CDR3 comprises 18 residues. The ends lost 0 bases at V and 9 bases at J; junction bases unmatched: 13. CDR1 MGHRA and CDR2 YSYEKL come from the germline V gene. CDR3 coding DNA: TGCGCCAGCAGCCAAGAGGTAGCGGGGGGGCCTGTTATAGGTGAGCAGTTCTTC. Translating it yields CASSQEVAGGPVIGEQFF.

CDR3 DNA sequence: TGTGCCAGCAGCGTAGCCTCGGACAGGGCCTTCGGGGAGCTGTTTTTT. Its protein product is CASSVASDRAFGELFF. V usage is TRBV9 and J usage is TRBJ2-2, with 8 bases aligning to TRBD1. Unmatched junction bases numbered 8, after V lost 0 bases and J lost 7 bases. There are 16 residues in the CDR3. The V gene's germline CDR1 is SGDLS and CDR2 YYNGEE.

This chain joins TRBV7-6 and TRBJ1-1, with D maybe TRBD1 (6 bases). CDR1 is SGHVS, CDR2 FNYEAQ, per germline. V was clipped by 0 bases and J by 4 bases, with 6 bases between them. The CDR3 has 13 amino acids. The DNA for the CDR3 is TGTGCCAGCAGCTTAGCACAGGGCACTGAAGCTTTCTTT. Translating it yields CASSLAQGTEAFF.

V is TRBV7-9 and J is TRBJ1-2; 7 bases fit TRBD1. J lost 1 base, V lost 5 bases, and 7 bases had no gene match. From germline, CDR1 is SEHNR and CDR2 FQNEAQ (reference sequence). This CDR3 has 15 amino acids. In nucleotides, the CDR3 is TGTGCCAGCAGCAGGGACAGAGGCCTTAACTATGGCTACACCTTC. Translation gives CASSRDRGLNYGYTF.

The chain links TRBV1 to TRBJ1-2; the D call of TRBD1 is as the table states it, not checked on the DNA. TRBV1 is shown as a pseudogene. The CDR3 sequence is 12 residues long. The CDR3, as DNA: TGCACCAGCAGCCAAGATTTGACAGGTTTTACCTTC. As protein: CTSSQDLTGFTF.

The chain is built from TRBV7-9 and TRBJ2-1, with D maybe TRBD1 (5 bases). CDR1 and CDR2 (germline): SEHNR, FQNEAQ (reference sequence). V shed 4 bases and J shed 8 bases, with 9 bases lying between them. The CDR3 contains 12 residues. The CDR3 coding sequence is TGTGCCAGCAGCTCTCAAGGGGATGAGCAGTTCTTC. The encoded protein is CASSSQGDEQFF.

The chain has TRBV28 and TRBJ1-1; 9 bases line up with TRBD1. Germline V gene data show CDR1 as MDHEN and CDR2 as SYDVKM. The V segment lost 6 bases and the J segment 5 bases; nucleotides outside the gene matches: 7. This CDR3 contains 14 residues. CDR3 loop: CASRSGTGRTEAFF. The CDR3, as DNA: TGTGCCAGCAGATCCGGGACAGGGAGAACTGAAGCTTTCTTT.

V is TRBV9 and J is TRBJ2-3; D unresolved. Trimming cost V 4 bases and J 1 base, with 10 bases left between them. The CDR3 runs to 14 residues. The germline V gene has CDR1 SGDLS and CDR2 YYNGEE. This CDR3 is CASSPPGGTDTQYF. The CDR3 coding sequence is TGTGCCAGCAGCCCCCCCGGTGGCACAGATACGCAGTATTTT.

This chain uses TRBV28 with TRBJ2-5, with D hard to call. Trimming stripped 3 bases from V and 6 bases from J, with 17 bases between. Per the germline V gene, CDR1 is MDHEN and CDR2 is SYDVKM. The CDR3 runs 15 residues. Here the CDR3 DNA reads TGTGCCAGCAGTTTCTCCGCGAGCCTTAGTCAGACCCAGTACTTC. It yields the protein CASSFSASLSQTQYF.

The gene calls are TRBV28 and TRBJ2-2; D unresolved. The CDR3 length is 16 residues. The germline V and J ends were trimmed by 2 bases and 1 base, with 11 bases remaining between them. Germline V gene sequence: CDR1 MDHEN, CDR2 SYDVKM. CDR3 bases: TGTGCCAGCAGTTTAGACATCTACCAGAACACCGGGGAGCTGTTTTTT. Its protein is CASSLDIYQNTGELFF.

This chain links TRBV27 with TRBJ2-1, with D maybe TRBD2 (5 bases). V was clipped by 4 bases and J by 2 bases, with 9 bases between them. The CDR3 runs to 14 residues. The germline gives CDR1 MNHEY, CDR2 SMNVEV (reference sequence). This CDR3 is CASSWSGTYNEQFF. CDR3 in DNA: TGTGCCAGCAGTTGGAGCGGTACCTACAATGAGCAGTTCTTC.

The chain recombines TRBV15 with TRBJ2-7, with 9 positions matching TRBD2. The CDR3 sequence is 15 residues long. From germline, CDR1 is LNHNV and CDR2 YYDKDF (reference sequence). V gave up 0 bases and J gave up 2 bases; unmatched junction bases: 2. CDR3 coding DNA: TGTGCCACCAGCAGAGATCTAGCGGGGCCCTACGAGCAGTACTTC. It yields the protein CATSRDLAGPYEQYF.

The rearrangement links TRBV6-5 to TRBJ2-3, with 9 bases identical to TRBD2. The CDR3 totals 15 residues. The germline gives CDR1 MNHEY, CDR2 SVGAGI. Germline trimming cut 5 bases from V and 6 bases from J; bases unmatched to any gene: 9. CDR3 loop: CASSKPGTSKDTQYF. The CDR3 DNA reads TGTGCCAGCAGTAAGCCCGGGACTAGCAAGGATACGCAGTATTTT.

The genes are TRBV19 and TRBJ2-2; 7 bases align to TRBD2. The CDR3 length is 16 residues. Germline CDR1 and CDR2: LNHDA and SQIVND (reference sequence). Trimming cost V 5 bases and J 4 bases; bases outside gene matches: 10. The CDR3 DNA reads TGTGCCAGTAGTTCCCCCCCGGGACTAACCACCGGGGAGCTGTTTTTT. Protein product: CASSSPPGLTTGELFF.

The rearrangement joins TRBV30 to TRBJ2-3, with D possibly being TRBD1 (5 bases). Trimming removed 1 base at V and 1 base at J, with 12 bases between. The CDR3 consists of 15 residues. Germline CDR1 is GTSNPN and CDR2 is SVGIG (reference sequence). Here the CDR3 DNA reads TGTGCCTGGAGTGGTCAGGGCTTACGCACAGATACGCAGTATTTT. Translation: CAWSGQGLRTDTQYF.

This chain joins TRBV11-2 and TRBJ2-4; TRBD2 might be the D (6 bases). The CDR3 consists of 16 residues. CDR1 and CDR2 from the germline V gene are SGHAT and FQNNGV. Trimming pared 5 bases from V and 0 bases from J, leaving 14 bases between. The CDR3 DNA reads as TGTGCCAGCAGCCACTATAGCGGCCTAGCCAAAAACATTCAGTACTTC. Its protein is CASSHYSGLAKNIQYF.

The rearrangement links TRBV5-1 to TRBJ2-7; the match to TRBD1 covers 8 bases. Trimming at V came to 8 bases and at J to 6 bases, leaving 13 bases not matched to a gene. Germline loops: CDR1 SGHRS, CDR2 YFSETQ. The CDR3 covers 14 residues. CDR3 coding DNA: TGCGCCAGTCGAGGACAGGGAGAGGGCTCCGAGCAGTACTTC. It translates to CASRGQGEGSEQYF.

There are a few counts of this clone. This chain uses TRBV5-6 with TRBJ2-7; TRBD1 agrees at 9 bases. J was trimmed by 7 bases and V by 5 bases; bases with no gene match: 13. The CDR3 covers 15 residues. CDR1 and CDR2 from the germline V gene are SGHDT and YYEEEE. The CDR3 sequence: CASRLSGTGFEEQYF. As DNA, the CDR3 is TGTGCCAGCAGGCTATCCGGGACAGGGTTTGAAGAGCAGTACTTC.

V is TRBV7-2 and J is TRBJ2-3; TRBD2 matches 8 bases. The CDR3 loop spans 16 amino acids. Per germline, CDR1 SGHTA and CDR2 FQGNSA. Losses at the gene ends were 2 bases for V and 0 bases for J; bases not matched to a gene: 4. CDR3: CASSLSGGLSTDTQYF. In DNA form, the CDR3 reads TGTGCCAGCAGCTTATCGGGAGGGCTAAGCACAGATACGCAGTATTTT.

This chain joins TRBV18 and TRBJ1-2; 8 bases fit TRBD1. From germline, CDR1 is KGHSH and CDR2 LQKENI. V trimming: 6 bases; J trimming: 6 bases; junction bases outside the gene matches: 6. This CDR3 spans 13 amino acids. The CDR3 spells CASSPDRDDGYTF. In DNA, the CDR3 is TGTGCCAGCTCGCCGGACAGGGACGATGGCTACACCTTC.

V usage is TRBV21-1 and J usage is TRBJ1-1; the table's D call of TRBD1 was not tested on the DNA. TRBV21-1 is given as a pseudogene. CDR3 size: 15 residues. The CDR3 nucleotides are TGTGCCAGCAGCAAAGACGGACAGGGGGCGACTGAAGCTTTCTTT. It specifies CASSKDGQGATEAFF.

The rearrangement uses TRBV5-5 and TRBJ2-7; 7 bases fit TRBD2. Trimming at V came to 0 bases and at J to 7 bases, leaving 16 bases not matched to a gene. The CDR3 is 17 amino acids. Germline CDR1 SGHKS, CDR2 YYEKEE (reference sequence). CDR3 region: CASSLEQLGGVLEEQYF. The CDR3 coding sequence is TGTGCCAGCAGCTTGGAACAGTTGGGGGGGGTTCTTGAGGAGCAGTACTTC.

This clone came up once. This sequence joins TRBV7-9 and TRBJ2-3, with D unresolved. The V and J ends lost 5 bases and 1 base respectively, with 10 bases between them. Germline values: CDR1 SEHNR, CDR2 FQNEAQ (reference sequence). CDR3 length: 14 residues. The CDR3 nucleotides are TGTGCCAGCAGCCCGCTAGATGGCACAGATACGCAGTATTTT. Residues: CASSPLDGTDTQYF.

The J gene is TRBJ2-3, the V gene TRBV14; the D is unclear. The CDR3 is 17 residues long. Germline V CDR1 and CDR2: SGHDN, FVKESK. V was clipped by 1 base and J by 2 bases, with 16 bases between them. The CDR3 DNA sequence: TGTGCCAGCAGCCAAGTATCGTACTCGTATTTCACAGATACGCAGTATTTT. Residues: CASSQVSYSYFTDTQYF.

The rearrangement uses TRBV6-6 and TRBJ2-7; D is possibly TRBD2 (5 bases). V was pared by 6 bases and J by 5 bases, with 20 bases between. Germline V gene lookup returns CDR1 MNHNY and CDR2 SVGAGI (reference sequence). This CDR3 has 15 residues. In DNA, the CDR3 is TGTGCCAGCAGCCGCCGGTCCCTCGAGGGTAACGAGCAGTACTTC. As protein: CASSRRSLEGNEQYF.

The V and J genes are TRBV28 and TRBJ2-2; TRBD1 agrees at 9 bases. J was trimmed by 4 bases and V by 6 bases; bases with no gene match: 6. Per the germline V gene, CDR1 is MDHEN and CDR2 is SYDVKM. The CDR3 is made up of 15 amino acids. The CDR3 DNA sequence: TGTGCCAGCAGCTCACAGGGGGCGGGCACCGGGGAGCTGTTTTTT. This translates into CASSSQGAGTGELFF.

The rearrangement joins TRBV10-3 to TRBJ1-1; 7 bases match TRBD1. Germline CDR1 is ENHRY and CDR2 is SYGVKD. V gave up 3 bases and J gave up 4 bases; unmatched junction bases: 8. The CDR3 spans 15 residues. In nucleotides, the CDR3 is TGTGCCATCAGTGATGAGAGACAGGGTCGCACTGAAGCTTTCTTT. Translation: CAISDERQGRTEAFF.

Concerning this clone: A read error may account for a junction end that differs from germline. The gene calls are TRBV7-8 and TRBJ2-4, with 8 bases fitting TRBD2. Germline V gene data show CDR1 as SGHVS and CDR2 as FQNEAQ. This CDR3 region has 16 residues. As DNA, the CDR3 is TGTGCCAGCAGCTTAGGGTGGCGGGAGGTGCAAAACAGTCAGTACTTC. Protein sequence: CASSLGWREVQNSQYF.

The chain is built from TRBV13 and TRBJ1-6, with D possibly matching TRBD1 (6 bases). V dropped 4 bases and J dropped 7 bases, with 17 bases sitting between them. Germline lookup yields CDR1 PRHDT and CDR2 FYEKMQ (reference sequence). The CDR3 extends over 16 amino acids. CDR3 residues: CASSSNTGNRNSPLHF. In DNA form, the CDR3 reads TGTGCCAGCAGCTCAAATACAGGGAACAGGAATTCACCCCTCCACTTT.